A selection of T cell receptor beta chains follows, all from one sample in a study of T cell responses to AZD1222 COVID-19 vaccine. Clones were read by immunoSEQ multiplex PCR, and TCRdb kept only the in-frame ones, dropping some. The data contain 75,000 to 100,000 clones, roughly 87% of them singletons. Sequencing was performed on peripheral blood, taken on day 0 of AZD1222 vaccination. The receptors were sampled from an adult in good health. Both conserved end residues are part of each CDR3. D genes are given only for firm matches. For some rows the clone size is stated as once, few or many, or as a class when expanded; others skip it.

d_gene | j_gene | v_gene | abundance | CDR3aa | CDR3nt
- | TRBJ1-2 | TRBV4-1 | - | CASSQDQRYNYGYTF | TGCGCCAGCAGCCAAGATCAGCGCTATAACTATGGCTACACCTTC
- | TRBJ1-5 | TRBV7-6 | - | CASSLDRFNSQYSNQPQHF | TGTGCCAGCAGCTTAGATCGGTTTAACAGCCAATATAGCAATCAGCCCCAGCATTTT
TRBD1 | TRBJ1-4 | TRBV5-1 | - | CASSLTGTGGEKLFF | TGCGCCAGCAGTCTGACCGGGACAGGGGGTGAAAAACTGTTTTTT
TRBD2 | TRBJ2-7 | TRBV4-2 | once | CASSQDGTSGLYEQYF | TGTGCCAGCAGCCAAGACGGGACTAGCGGTCTCTACGAGCAGTACTTC
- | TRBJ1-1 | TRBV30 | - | CAWTPGKGWDTEAFF | TGTGCCTGGACTCCGGGGAAAGGATGGGACACTGAAGCTTTCTTT
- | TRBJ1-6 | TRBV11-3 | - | CASSFNGNSPLHF | TGTGCCAGCAGCTTTAATGGGAATTCACCCCTCCACTTT
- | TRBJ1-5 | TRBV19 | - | CASSGREGDQPQHF | TGTGCCAGTTCCGGGCGCGAGGGTGATCAGCCCCAGCATTTT
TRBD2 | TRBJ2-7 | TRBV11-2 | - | CASRIAGGYEQYF | TGTGCCAGCAGAATAGCGGGGGGATACGAGCAGTACTTC
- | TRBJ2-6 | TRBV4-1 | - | CASSQTHGVSGANVLTF | TGCGCCAGCAGCCAGACCCACGGAGTCTCTGGGGCCAACGTCCTGACTTTC
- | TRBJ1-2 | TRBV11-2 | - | CASSLSAGSLYGYTF | TGTGCCAGCAGCTTATCCGCAGGGAGCCTCTATGGCTACACCTTC
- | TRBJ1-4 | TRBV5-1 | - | CASSGDGPINEKLFF | TGCGCCAGCAGCGGGGACGGACCGATTAATGAAAAACTGTTTTTT
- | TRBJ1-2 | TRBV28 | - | CASTGRGVYGYTF | TGTGCCAGCACCGGTCGAGGGGTCTATGGCTACACCTTC
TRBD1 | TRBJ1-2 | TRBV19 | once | CASSVRDRGGGGYTF | TGTGCCAGTAGTGTCCGGGACAGGGGTGGAGGTGGCTACACCTTC
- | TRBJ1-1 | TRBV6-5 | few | CASSYFGENTEAFF | TGTGCCAGCAGTTACTTTGGGGAAAACACTGAAGCTTTCTTT
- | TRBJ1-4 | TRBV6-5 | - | CASSPTNLPNEKLFF | TGTGCCAGCAGCCCGACAAATTTGCCTAATGAAAAACTGTTTTTT
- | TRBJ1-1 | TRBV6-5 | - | CASSYSIITEAFF | TGTGCCAGCAGTTACTCGATTATCACTGAAGCTTTCTTT
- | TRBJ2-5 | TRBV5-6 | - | CASSFLDYKYQETQYF | TGTGCCAGCAGCTTCCTGGACTACAAGTACCAAGAGACCCAGTACTTC
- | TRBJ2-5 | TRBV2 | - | CASTPPGLKETQYF | TGTGCCAGCACCCCCCCGGGGCTGAAAGAGACCCAGTACTTC
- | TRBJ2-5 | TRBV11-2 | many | CASSFSPTLKETQYF | TGTGCCAGCAGCTTCTCGCCGACACTGAAAGAGACCCAGTACTTC
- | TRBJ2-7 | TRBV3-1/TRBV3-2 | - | CASSPGQRDSYEQYF | TGTGCCAGCAGCCCAGGACAACGAGACTCCTACGAGCAGTACTTC
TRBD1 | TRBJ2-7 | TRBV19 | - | CASSPDRVVHEQYF | TGTGCCAGTAGTCCGGACAGGGTCGTCCACGAGCAGTACTTC
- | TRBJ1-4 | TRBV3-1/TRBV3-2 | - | CASSQHGGEKLFF | TGTGCCAGCAGCCAGCACGGGGGGGAAAAACTGTTTTTT
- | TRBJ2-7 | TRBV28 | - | CASSLVGPQGYEQYF | TGTGCCAGCAGTTTAGTGGGACCACAAGGCTACGAGCAGTACTTC
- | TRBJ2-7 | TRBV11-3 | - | CASSQAQPDRRLSYEQYF | TGTGCCAGCAGCCAAGCCCAACCAGACAGGCGCCTTTCCTACGAGCAGTACTTC
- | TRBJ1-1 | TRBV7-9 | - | CASSTTGSWNTEAFF | TGTGCCAGCAGCACAACAGGGTCATGGAACACTGAAGCTTTCTTT
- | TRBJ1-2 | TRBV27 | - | CASSLFREGGYTF | TGTGCCAGCAGTTTATTCAGGGAAGGTGGCTACACCTTC
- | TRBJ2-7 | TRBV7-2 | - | CASSSRTGSYEQYF | TGTGCCAGCAGCTCTAGGACGGGATCCTACGAGCAGTACTTC
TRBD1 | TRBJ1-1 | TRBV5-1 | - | CASTRDRLNTEAFF | TGCGCCAGCACAAGGGACAGGCTGAACACTGAAGCTTTCTTT
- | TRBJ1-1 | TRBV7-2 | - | CASSFGVSTEAFF | TGTGCCAGCAGCTTTGGGGTGAGCACTGAAGCTTTCTTT
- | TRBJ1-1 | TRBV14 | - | CASSRYGQTLNTEAFF | TGTGCCAGCAGCCGCTACGGACAGACTTTGAACACTGAAGCTTTCTTT
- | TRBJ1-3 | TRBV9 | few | CASSVDISENTIYF | TGTGCCAGCAGCGTAGATATATCGGAAAACACCATATATTTT
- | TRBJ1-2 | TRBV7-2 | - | CASSWGTVAGYTF | TGTGCCAGCAGCTGGGGGACCGTAGCAGGCTACACCTTC
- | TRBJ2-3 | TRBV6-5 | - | CASSYSYDGGEPQYF | TGTGCCAGCAGTTACTCGTACGATGGCGGGGAACCGCAGTATTTT